The entry below describes one TCR beta chain. Antigen: not known. The data were obtained in a study of beta chain features in type 1 diabetes. About the study: Taken together, all samples contributed some 100 million examined sorted cells. Whole-study findings and limits: Researchers report that Type 1 diabetes patients had moderately but significantly shorter TCRB CDR3s across all four CD4+ subsets.

CDR3 length equals 13 residues. Per germline, CDR1 SNHLY and CDR2 FYNNEI. Trimming removed 7 bases from V and 2 bases from J, with 11 bases in between. Reverse transcription of all isolated RNA meant that expressed TCRB transcripts were sequenced. There were millions of reads on average in the naive, central memory and regulatory T cell samples. Sequenced by immunoSEQ multiplex PCR; TCRdb stores in-frame clones only, minus some. The sample has tens of thousands of clones; around 49% are singletons. The sample consisted of central memory CD4+ T cells from blood. The sequence came from a man aged 25-45 years with type 1 diabetes. This chain joins TRBV2 and TRBJ1-1, with a weak D call TRBD1 (6 bases). The CDR3 bases are TGTGCCAGCAAGACGGACAGCAACACTGAAGCTTTCTTT. It translates to CASKTDSNTEAFF.